A single sample is the source of the 20 T cell receptor beta chains below, sequenced in a study of T cell responses to AZD1222 COVID-19 vaccine. Produced via immunoSEQ multiplex PCR; TCRdb's table is partial and in-frame only. The sample has approximately 190,000 clones; approximately 94% are singletons. The specimen was peripheral blood, collected 28 days after the second dose of the MenACWY control vaccine. The receptors shown here come from an adult who received the MenACWY meningococcal vaccine as a control.

The chain joins TRBV6-5 to TRBJ1-6; D perhaps matches TRBD1 (5 bases). Trimming left V 6 bases short and J 10 bases short, with 16 bases between. The CDR3 spans 14 residues. Germline V gives CDR1 MNHEY, CDR2 SVGAGI. The CDR3 is CASSLREGGSPLHF. The CDR3 bases are TGTGCCAGCAGCCTCAGGGAAGGAGGATCACCCCTCCACTTT.

V gene TRBV3-1 (or the pseudogene TRBV3-2) combines with J gene TRBJ2-5, with 13 bases aligning to TRBD2. Gene TRBJ2-7 matches the end of the DNA better, so the J call may be wrong. The CDR3 is 16 residues long. Germline V gene data show CDR1 as LGHDT and CDR2 as YNNKEL (reference sequence). The CDR3 region is CASSPGTSGIPYEQYF. CDR3 in DNA: TGTGCCAGCAGCCCCGGGACTAGCGGGATTCCCTACGAGCAGTACTTC.

This rearrangement joins TRBV21-1 to TRBJ1-6; the DNA was not compared with TRBD1, the D call given in the table. TRBV21-1 is listed as a pseudogene. CDR3 length equals 16 residues. This chain's CDR3 is CASSSKGDCGNSPLHF. The CDR3 DNA reads TGTGCCAGCAGCTCTAAGGGGGATTGCGGTAATTCACCCCTCCACTTT.

V is TRBV5-4 and J is TRBJ2-7; 13 positions agree with TRBD2. CDR1 and CDR2 (germline): SGHNT, YYREEE (reference sequence). Trimming at V came to 0 bases and at J to 5 bases, leaving 5 bases not matched to a gene. The CDR3 consists of 16 residues. As DNA, the CDR3 is TGTGCCAGCAGCTTGGGGGGACTAGCGGGACTTGACGAGCAGTACTTC. Translating gives CASSLGGLAGLDEQYF.

The chain is built from TRBV18 and TRBJ2-5, with 7 bases fitting TRBD2. The trim removed 3 bases at V and 5 bases at J, leaving 12 bases unmatched. The CDR3 extends over 16 amino acids. Looked up from germline, CDR1 is KGHSH and CDR2 is LQKENI. The CDR3: CASSPRASGGVETQYF. As DNA, the CDR3 is TGTGCCAGCTCACCCCGGGCTAGCGGAGGGGTTGAGACCCAGTACTTC. Looking up the rest from reference TRBV18 and TRBJ2-5 gives the full variable domain: NAGVMQNPRHLVRRRGQEARLRCSPMKGHSHVYWYRQLPEEGLKFMVYLQKENIIDESGMPKERFSAEFPKEGPSILRIQQVVRGDSAAYFCASSPRASGGVETQYFGPGTRLLVL.

This clone was found a few times. The rearrangement links TRBV12-5 to TRBJ1-1; D ambiguous. This CDR3 spans 15 amino acids. Trimming shortened V by 2 bases and J by 0 bases, and 10 bases separated the two germline ends. Germline lookup yields CDR1 LGHNT and CDR2 FRNRAP. The CDR3 protein is CASGLPPGLNTEAFF. CDR3 nucleotide sequence: TGTGCTAGTGGTTTGCCCCCCGGCCTGAACACTGAAGCTTTCTTT.

On this clone: The sample has other DNA sequences that encode this CDR3 too. The rearrangement joins TRBV12-3 or TRBV12-4 to TRBJ1-2, with TRBD1 matching over 8 bases. The V segment lost 3 bases and the J segment 8 bases; nucleotides outside the gene matches: 2. This CDR3 has 12 amino acids. In DNA form, the CDR3 reads TGTGCCAGCAGTTTGACAGGGGTAGGCTACACCTTC. Translating it yields CASSLTGVGYTF.

A few counts support this clone. The gene calls are TRBV2 and TRBJ2-7; perhaps D is TRBD1 or TRBD2 (5 bases each). The CDR3 runs to 12 residues. V was pared by 10 bases and J by 2 bases, with 12 bases between. The V gene's germline CDR1 is SNHLY and CDR2 FYNNEI. The CDR3 protein is CATGRGAYEQYF. CDR3 sequence (DNA): TGTGCCACGGGAAGGGGAGCCTACGAGCAGTACTTC.

This rearrangement joins TRBV20-1 to TRBJ2-2; no definite D call. The germline V gene has CDR1 DFQATT and CDR2 SNEGSKA (reference sequence). The CDR3 is made up of 11 amino acids. Trimming took 6 bases from V and 4 from J, leaving 6 bases between them. The CDR3 coding sequence is TGCAGTGCCCCCCGCACCGGGGAGCTGTTTTTT. Its protein product is CSAPRTGELFF.

The chain employs TRBV2 and TRBJ1-2; the match to TRBD1 covers 9 bases. After removal of 7 bases from V and 3 bases from J, the junction contained 21 bases not matched to a gene. The length of the CDR3 is 19 residues. Germline assignment: CDR1 SNHLY and CDR2 FYNNEI. CDR3 sequence reads: CASKGDGRIQTGGHYGYTF. The CDR3 DNA is TGTGCCAGCAAAGGGGACGGAAGAATACAGACAGGGGGGCACTATGGCTACACCTTC.

This chain connects TRBV9 to TRBJ1-2; possibly TRBD1 for D (5 bases). Germline V lookup: CDR1 SGDLS, CDR2 YYNGEE. The CDR3 is made up of 12 amino acids. V lost 3 bases to trimming and J lost 8 bases, with 11 bases between them. CDR3 region: CASSASGSGYTF. In DNA form, the CDR3 reads TGTGCCAGCAGCGCCTCAGGGAGCGGCTACACCTTC.

The rearrangement joins TRBV28 to TRBJ1-2; 9 nucleotides agree with TRBD1. V dropped 3 bases and J dropped 4; count of bases not matched to a gene: 6. CDR3 length equals 15 residues. In germline, CDR1 is MDHEN, CDR2 SYDVKM. The CDR3 sequence: CASSFRDRVVYGYTF. The DNA of the CDR3 is TGTGCCAGCAGTTTTAGGGACAGGGTGGTCTATGGCTACACCTTC.

The chain combines TRBV30 with TRBJ2-1; TRBD2 is a possible D gene (5 bases). CDR1 and CDR2 from the germline V gene are GTSNPN and SVGIG (reference sequence). The V end was cut by 8 bases, the J end by 3 bases, with 14 bases between. The CDR3 runs 13 residues. The CDR3 region has the DNA TGTGCCGCGACCGGCGGGTACTACAATGAGCAGTTCTTC. Translated, it gives CAATGGYYNEQFF. Using reference TRBV30 and TRBJ2-1 for the parts outside the CDR3, the full variable domain is SQTIHQWPATLVQPVGSPLSLECTVEGTSNPNLYWYRQAAGRGLQLLFYSVGIGQISSEVPQNLSASRPQDRQFILSSKKLLLSDSGFYLCAATGGYYNEQFFGPGTRLTVL.

The J gene is TRBJ1-1, the V gene TRBV7-9; D gene unclear. Looked up from germline, CDR1 is SEHNR and CDR2 is FQNEAQ (reference sequence). Trimming removed 3 bases from V and 2 bases from J, with 7 bases in between. This CDR3 region has 13 residues. The CDR3 nucleotides are TGTGCCAGCAGCTTGAACTTCAACACTGAAGCTTTCTTT. It specifies CASSLNFNTEAFF.

The chain is built from TRBV2 and TRBJ2-1, with 8 bases matching TRBD2. Germline V lookup: CDR1 SNHLY, CDR2 FYNNEI. This CDR3 has 16 amino acids. The junction had 9 bases not matched to a gene; V was cut back by 6 bases and J by 2 bases. CDR3 nucleotides: TGTGCCAGCAGCCGGGAGGGGGAGGGCCCCTACAATGAGCAGTTCTTC. Protein product: CASSREGEGPYNEQFF. Based on the CDR3 plus reference TRBV2 and TRBJ2-1, the full variable domain is EPEVTQTPSHQVTQMGQEVILRCVPISNHLYFYWYRQILGQKVEFLVSFYNNEISEKSEIFDDQFSVERPDGSNFTLKIRSTKLEDSAMYFCASSREGEGPYNEQFFGPGTRLTVL.

The chain couples TRBV6-6 to TRBJ1-4, with D tentatively TRBD1 (6 bases). This CDR3 contains 18 residues. Germline lookup yields CDR1 MNHNY and CDR2 SVGAGI (reference sequence). V lost 5 bases to trimming and J lost 2 bases, with 21 bases between them. CDR3 nucleotides: TGTGCCAGCAGTCCCCAGGGGTTGTGGTGGTCGACTAATGAAAAACTGTTTTTT. Translated: CASSPQGLWWSTNEKLFF.

The rearrangement links TRBV3-1 (or the pseudogene TRBV3-2) to TRBJ2-5; 11 bases fit TRBD2. This CDR3 contains 16 residues. CDR1 is LGHDT and CDR2 is YNNKEL in the germline V gene (reference sequence). Germline trimming cut 2 bases from V and 2 bases from J; bases unmatched to any gene: 4. The CDR3 protein is CASSQPRTSGQETQYF. Here the CDR3 DNA reads TGTGCCAGCAGCCAACCCCGGACTAGCGGGCAAGAGACCCAGTACTTC.

V usage is TRBV27 and J usage is TRBJ2-5; TRBD1 matches 8 bases. This CDR3 region has 15 residues. V shed 4 bases, J shed 5 bases, and the junction held 9 bases outside the gene matches. Germline CDR1 and CDR2: MNHEY and SMNVEV (reference sequence). The CDR3 loop reads CASSSPPTGDETQYF. For the CDR3, the DNA is TGTGCCAGCAGTTCCCCTCCGACAGGGGACGAGACCCAGTACTTC.

V and J are TRBV6-2 or TRBV6-3 and TRBJ2-1; possible D gene TRBD1, 6 bases. V gave up 5 bases and J gave up 0 bases, with 17 bases separating them. The CDR3 totals 17 residues. Germline V gene lookup returns CDR1 MNHEY and CDR2 SVGEGT. The chain's CDR3 is CASSTHTGLGSYNEQFF. In DNA form, the CDR3 reads TGTGCCAGCAGTACTCACACAGGGTTAGGCTCCTACAATGAGCAGTTCTTC.

The chain uses TRBV19 and TRBJ2-1; TRBD2 aligns across 11 bases. CDR1 is LNHDA and CDR2 is SQIVND in the germline V gene (reference sequence). The trim removed 6 bases at V and 1 base at J, leaving 5 bases unmatched. The CDR3 runs 16 residues. In DNA form, the CDR3 reads TGTGCCAGTAGCGGACTAGCGGGCTTGTCCTACAATGAGCAGTTCTTC. Amino acid sequence: CASSGLAGLSYNEQFF.